Presented here are 25 T cell receptor beta chains from one specimen sequenced in a study of PD-L1 blockade in urothelial cancer. TCRdb's copy holds only in-frame clones and misses some; the assay was immunoSEQ multiplex PCR. The sample includes fewer than 130,000 clones, about 85% of them seen just once. The source material was PBMCs, sampled around atezolizumab (anti-PD-L1) treatment. These receptors were collected from a man in his forties or fifties with urothelial cancer.

The table lists this clone with a few counts. V is TRBV6-1 and J is TRBJ1-1; D is unresolved. CDR3 size: 14 residues. Germline V CDR1 and CDR2: MNHNS, SASEGT. The ends were cut back, 4 bases at V and 0 bases at J, with 9 bases in the middle. As DNA, the CDR3 is TGTGCCAGCAGTGGGAGGCAGCTGAACACTGAAGCTTTCTTT. Translating it yields CASSGRQLNTEAFF.

This clone has just one count. This CDR3 is CASSREGTSGNTGELFF. CDR3 in DNA: TGTGCCAGCAGCCGGGAGGGGACTAGCGGGAACACCGGGGAGCTGTTTTTT. The chain is built from TRBV4-2 and TRBJ2-2, with 11 bases that match TRBD2. V was pared by 4 bases and J by 1 base, with 5 bases of the junction left unmatched. This CDR3 comprises 17 residues. Looked up from germline, CDR1 is LGHNA and CDR2 is YNFKEQ.

This sequence joins TRBV5-1 and TRBJ2-7; 7 bases match TRBD1. Germline CDR1 reads SGHRS; CDR2 reads YFSETQ. This CDR3 has 14 residues. V dropped 4 bases and J dropped 3; count of bases not matched to a gene: 7. The CDR3 DNA is TGCGCCAGCAGCCCGGAAGGGGGCTTCTACGAGCAGTACTTC. Its protein is CASSPEGGFYEQYF.

The gene calls are TRBV5-4 and TRBJ2-1, with 11 bases identical to TRBD2. CDR3 length: 15 residues. J lost 4 bases, V lost 4 bases, and 4 bases had no gene match. Germline V gene lookup returns CDR1 SGHNT and CDR2 YYREEE (reference sequence). The CDR3 DNA is TGTGCCAGCAGCCCTAGGACTAGCGGGTACAATGAGCAGTTCTTC. Protein sequence: CASSPRTSGYNEQFF.

This chain links TRBV18 with TRBJ1-2; 7 bases are shared with TRBD1. CDR3 size: 12 residues. After removal of 6 bases from V and 8 bases from J, the junction contained 6 bases not matched to a gene. In germline, CDR1 is KGHSH, CDR2 LQKENI. The CDR3 loop is CASSSTGEGYTF. The DNA of the CDR3 is TGTGCCAGCTCCAGTACAGGGGAGGGCTACACCTTC.

The chain employs TRBV19 and TRBJ2-1, with 7 bases aligning to TRBD1. This CDR3 is 14 amino acids long. Trimming at V came to 5 bases and at J to 5 bases, leaving 6 bases not matched to a gene. CDR1 is LNHDA, CDR2 SQIVND, per germline (reference sequence). The CDR3 spells CASSLGQKNNEQFF. In DNA form, the CDR3 reads TGTGCCAGTAGTCTGGGACAGAAAAACAATGAGCAGTTCTTC.

J is TRBJ2-3 and V is TRBV7-9, with D perhaps matching TRBD1 (5 bases). Germline V lookup: CDR1 SEHNR, CDR2 FQNEAQ (reference sequence). Trimming took off 5 bases at V and 2 bases at J, with 17 bases between the two ends. The CDR3 is 16 amino acids. CDR3 sequence: CASSATQGTLTDTQYF. DNA for the CDR3: TGTGCCAGCAGCGCGACCCAGGGAACCCTCACAGATACGCAGTATTTT.

The chain recombines TRBV13 with TRBJ1-2; 10 bases match TRBD1. The CDR3 is made up of 13 amino acids. The V and J ends lost 4 bases and 6 bases, in that order; junction bases with no gene match: 2. Per germline, CDR1 PRHDT and CDR2 FYEKMQ (reference sequence). CDR3 sequence reads: CASSWDRGDGYTF. The CDR3, as DNA: TGTGCCAGCAGCTGGGACAGGGGAGATGGCTACACCTTC.

This sequence joins TRBV19 and TRBJ2-2; 7 bases fit TRBD2. The CDR3 is 15 amino acids. Germline lookup yields CDR1 LNHDA and CDR2 SQIVND (reference sequence). Losses at the gene ends were 6 bases for V and 4 bases for J; bases not matched to a gene: 8. Here the CDR3 DNA reads TGTGCCAGTAGGGCGCTAGCGGTTTTCACCGGGGAGCTGTTTTTT. Residues: CASRALAVFTGELFF.

This chain links TRBV27 with TRBJ2-3; TRBD1 is a possible D gene (6 bases). With 3 bases removed from V and 1 base from J, the gap between germline ends came to 11 bases. This CDR3 region has 15 residues. Germline-derived CDR1 and CDR2 are MNHEY and SMNVEV (reference sequence). The chain's CDR3 is CASSLGAAGTDTQYF. CDR3 nucleotides: TGTGCCAGCAGTTTGGGGGCGGCCGGCACAGATACGCAGTATTTT.

The rearrangement joins TRBV2 to TRBJ2-7; possibly TRBD2 for D (5 bases). Germline loops: CDR1 SNHLY, CDR2 FYNNEI. V lost 11 bases and J lost 3, with 8 bases in between. The CDR3 has 10 residues. The CDR3 is CAFGDYEQYF. CDR3 DNA sequence: TGTGCCTTCGGGGACTACGAGCAGTACTTC.

The V gene is TRBV1, the J gene TRBJ2-7; the D call of TRBD1 is as the table states it, not checked on the DNA. TRBV1 is classified as a pseudogene. The CDR3 spans 15 residues. CDR3 loop: CTSSQNRDRDDEQYF. The CDR3 DNA reads as TGCACCAGCAGCCAAAACCGGGACAGGGACGACGAGCAGTACTTC.

This clone came up once. The chain recombines TRBV28 with TRBJ2-7, with 12 bases aligning to TRBD2. Trimming at V came to 5 bases and at J to 7 bases, leaving 9 bases not matched to a gene. CDR3 size: 15 residues. CDR1 MDHEN and CDR2 SYDVKM come from the germline V gene. In DNA, the CDR3 is TGTGCCAGCAGTATCACTAGCGGGAGGCTCGGAGAGCAGTACTTC. As protein: CASSITSGRLGEQYF.

This clone turned up a few times. The gene calls are TRBV7-9 and TRBJ1-1; 8 bases are shared with TRBD1. There are 15 residues in the CDR3. The V and J ends lost 6 bases and 5 bases, in that order; junction bases with no gene match: 11. Looked up from germline, CDR1 is SEHNR and CDR2 is FQNEAQ (reference sequence). The CDR3 nucleotides read TGTGCCAGCAGTCTTTCCACAGGGGGGAGGACTGAAGCTTTCTTT. This translates into CASSLSTGGRTEAFF.

The chain uses TRBV18 and TRBJ1-2; tentative D call: TRBD1 (5 bases). The V gene's germline CDR1 is KGHSH and CDR2 LQKENI. Trimming removed 0 bases from V and 7 bases from J, with 9 bases in between. The CDR3 is 13 residues long. The CDR3 spells CASSPPPGIGYTF. The CDR3 nucleotides read TGTGCCAGCTCACCACCACCAGGGATTGGCTACACCTTC.

The genes are TRBV6-5 and TRBJ1-2, with D maybe TRBD1 (6 bases). This CDR3 spans 13 amino acids. V was cut by 0 bases and J by 8 bases, with 10 bases left in between. Germline assignment: CDR1 MNHEY and CDR2 SVGAGI. The CDR3: CASSYSPGAGYTF. The CDR3 coding sequence is TGTGCCAGCAGTTACTCGCCAGGGGCCGGCTACACCTTC.

The gene calls are TRBV7-3 and TRBJ2-1; TRBD2 might be the D (6 bases). This CDR3 is 17 amino acids long. The V gene's germline CDR1 is SGHTA and CDR2 FQGTGA. V shed 4 bases and J shed 9 bases, with 25 bases lying between them. This CDR3 is CASSSVGTETGSSEQFF. The CDR3 DNA reads TGTGCCAGCAGCTCTGTGGGGACTGAAACAGGATCTAGTGAGCAGTTCTTC.

This chain links TRBV7-9 with TRBJ2-7; 9 nucleotides align to TRBD1. J gave up 5 bases and V 2 bases, and 7 bases lay outside the gene matches. CDR3 length equals 15 residues. Germline loops: CDR1 SEHNR, CDR2 FQNEAQ (reference sequence). The CDR3 nucleotides read TGTGCCAGCAGCTTATCTGGGACAGGGTTCAACGAGCAGTACTTC. This translates into CASSLSGTGFNEQYF. The full variable domain, its missing parts supplied by reference TRBV7-9 and TRBJ2-7, is DTGVSQNPRHKITKRGQNVTFRCDPISEHNRLYWYRQTLGQGPEFLTYFQNEAQLEKSRLLSDRFSAERPKGSFSTLEIQRTEQGDSAMYLCASSLSGTGFNEQYFGPGTRLTVT.

CDR3 residues: CASSLGPGYEQYF. CDR3 nucleotide sequence: TGTGCCAGCAGCTTGGGACCAGGCTACGAGCAGTACTTC. The V and J genes are TRBV5-6 and TRBJ2-7; D call uncertain. V was shortened by 0 bases and J by 3 bases, with 7 bases between the two germline ends. This CDR3 is 13 amino acids long. CDR1 SGHDT and CDR2 YYEEEE come from the germline V gene.

The chain couples TRBV9 to TRBJ2-3; 15 bases are shared with TRBD2. Germline CDR1 SGDLS, CDR2 YYNGEE. The CDR3 has 17 residues. Trimming cost V 3 bases and J 4 bases; bases outside gene matches: 6. The CDR3 region has the DNA TGTGCCAGCAGCGAGCGGACTAGCGGGAGGGCATCAGATACGCAGTATTTT. Protein sequence: CASSERTSGRASDTQYF.

The V gene is TRBV5-1, the J gene TRBJ2-1; possible D gene TRBD2, 6 bases. This CDR3 has 14 residues. Germline V gives CDR1 SGHRS, CDR2 YFSETQ. The ends were cut back, 0 bases at V and 6 bases at J, with 10 bases in the middle. CDR3 sequence (DNA): TGCGCCAGCAGCTTGGGAACTAGCCCCAATGAGCAGTTCTTC. It yields the protein CASSLGTSPNEQFF.

The chain recombines TRBV7-3 with TRBJ2-7, with a weak D call TRBD2 (6 bases). Trimming left V 1 base short and J 5 bases short, with 12 bases between. CDR3 length equals 14 residues. Per the germline V gene, CDR1 is SGHTA and CDR2 is FQGTGA. CDR3 residues: CASSLMPGVNEQYF. The CDR3 DNA reads TGTGCCAGCAGCTTAATGCCGGGAGTCAACGAGCAGTACTTC. The whole variable domain, remainder taken from reference TRBV7-3 and TRBJ2-7, is GAGVSQTPSNKVTEKGKYVELRCDPISGHTALYWYRQSLGQGPEFLIYFQGTGAADDSGLPNDRFFAVRPEGSVSTLKIQRTERGDSAVYLCASSLMPGVNEQYFGPGTRLTVT.

The genes are TRBV9 and TRBJ2-5; D is unresolved. CDR1 and CDR2 from the germline V gene are SGDLS and YYNGEE. The CDR3 loop spans 12 amino acids. Trimming removed 0 bases from V and 13 bases from J, with 13 bases in between. The CDR3 bases are TGTGCCAGCAGCGTAGTACGGAGCCCCCGGTACTTC. Its translation: CASSVVRSPRYF.

The genes are TRBV19 and TRBJ2-5, with D possibly matching TRBD2 (5 bases). Germline V gene lookup returns CDR1 LNHDA and CDR2 SQIVND (reference sequence). This CDR3 contains 15 residues. The V end lost 4 bases, the J end lost 4 bases, and 16 bases lay between the germline ends. This CDR3 reads CASSTKDLPTETQYF. The CDR3 nucleotides are TGTGCCAGTAGTACGAAGGACTTACCGACAGAGACCCAGTACTTC.

CDR3 in amino acids: CASSYSQTGTESPLHF. CDR3 coding DNA: TGTGCCAGCAGTTACTCACAGACAGGGACGGAGTCACCCCTCCACTTT. V usage is TRBV6-6 and J usage is TRBJ1-6; 7 nucleotides agree with TRBD1. Germline lookup yields CDR1 MNHNY and CDR2 SVGAGI (reference sequence). The trim removed 0 bases at V and 10 bases at J, leaving 9 bases unmatched. This CDR3 has 16 residues.